This record looks at one TCR beta chain sequence and its context. Its antigen remains unidentified. This specimen belongs to a study of T cell responses to AZD1222 COVID-19 vaccine. The study's findings and limits: Two AZD1222 doses significantly raised spike-specific TCR breadth and depth over controls. Unmutated variant regions reportedly attract nearly half of all spike-specific TCRs. Spike was spanned by vaccine-associated CD4 TCRs, which were dominant at 160-218 and 743-854.

Some clones are missing from TCRdb's copy, which holds only in-frame ones; the method was immunoSEQ multiplex PCR. The table has about 35,000 clones, less than 90% seen once. The material sequenced was peripheral blood, taken on day 0 of AZD1222 vaccination. This clonotype was obtained from an adult in good health.

CDR3 region: CSASTERGPQHF. The CDR3 nucleotides read TGCAGCGCCTCGACTGAACGGGGGCCCCAGCATTTT. The chain joins TRBV29-1 to TRBJ1-5; D is unclear. Germline CDR1 reads SQVTM; CDR2 reads ANQGSEA. V was pared by 7 bases and J by 9 bases, with 16 bases between. The CDR3 contains 12 residues. The full variable domain, rest sourced from reference TRBV29-1 and TRBJ1-5, is SAVISQKPSRDICQRGTSLTIQCQVDSQVTMMFWYRQQPGQSLTLIATANQGSEATYESGFVIDKFPISRPNLTFSTLTVSNMSPEDSSIYLCSASTERGPQHFGDGTRLSIL.